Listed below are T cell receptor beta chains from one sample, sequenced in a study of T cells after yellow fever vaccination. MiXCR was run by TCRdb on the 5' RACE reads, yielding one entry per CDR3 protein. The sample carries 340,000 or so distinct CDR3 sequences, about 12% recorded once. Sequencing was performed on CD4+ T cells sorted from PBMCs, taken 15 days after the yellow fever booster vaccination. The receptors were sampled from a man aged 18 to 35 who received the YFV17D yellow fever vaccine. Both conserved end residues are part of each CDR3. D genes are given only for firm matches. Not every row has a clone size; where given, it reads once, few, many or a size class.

CASSSTGLADTQYF | TGTGCCAGCAGCTCGACTGGACTGGCAGATACGCAGTATTTT | TRBV7-6 | 14 | few | NA | TRBJ2-3
CASALQGNYGYTF | TGTGCCAGCGCCCTTCAGGGTAATTATGGCTACACCTTC | TRBV27 | 13 | few | NA | TRBJ1-2
CSARGGTSGSRKGTQYF | TGCAGTGCTAGAGGGGGGACTAGCGGGAGTCGGAAAGGGACCCAGTACTTC | TRBV20-1 | 17 | few | TRBD2 | TRBJ2-5
CASTRFSGELETQYF | TGTGCCAGCACTCGATTCTCAGGGGAATTAGAGACCCAGTACTTC | TRBV6-1 | 15 | few | NA | TRBJ2-5
CASSPPHGVGRSYELYF | TGTGCCAGCAGCCCCCCCCATGGCGTAGGGCGATCCTACGAGCTGTACTTC | TRBV7-6 | 17 | NA | NA | TRBJ2-7
CASRRPRERVDRGYTF | TGTGCCAGCAGACGCCCACGCGAGAGGGTAGATCGCGGCTACACCTTC | TRBV6-6 | 16 | few | NA | TRBJ1-2
CASSSWTDYGYTF | TGTGCCAGCAGCTCTTGGACTGATTATGGCTACACCTTC | TRBV7-2 | 13 | few | NA | TRBJ1-2
CASSQGGLSGTEAFF | TGTGCCAGCAGCCAAGGTGGGCTGTCGGGCACTGAAGCTTTCTTT | TRBV3-1 | 15 | few | NA | TRBJ1-1
CASRLRGAEGYTF | TGTGCCAGCAGGCTACGAGGGGCGGAAGGCTACACCTTC | TRBV3-1 | 13 | few | NA | TRBJ1-2
CSASISSRDIQYF | TGCAGTGCCTCCATTTCCTCCAGGGACATTCAGTACTTC | TRBV20-1 | 13 | NA | NA | TRBJ2-4
CASRDSGTGSTGELFF | TGTGCCAGCAGGGACTCCGGGACAGGGAGCACCGGGGAGCTGTTTTTT | TRBV28 | 16 | few | TRBD1 | TRBJ2-2
CASSVAVALDGYTF | TGTGCCAGCAGCGTAGCAGTGGCTTTAGATGGCTACACCTTC | TRBV28 | 14 | NA | NA | TRBJ1-2
CASRKTGASTDTQYF | TGTGCCAGCAGAAAGACAGGGGCCAGCACAGATACGCAGTATTTT | TRBV9 | 15 | NA | TRBD1 | TRBJ2-3
CASSPYLSSGTLNTEAFF | TGTGCCAGCTCACCATATCTTTCGTCGGGGACCTTGAACACTGAAGCTTTCTTT | TRBV18 | 18 | few | NA | TRBJ1-1
CSAHTAGTSAETQYF | TGCAGTGCACACACAGCCGGGACTAGCGCTGAGACCCAGTACTTC | TRBV20-1 | 15 | NA | TRBD2 | TRBJ2-5
CASSLISLGPGELFF | TGCGCCAGCAGCTTGATCAGTTTAGGACCCGGGGAGCTGTTTTTT | TRBV5-1 | 15 | many | NA | TRBJ2-2
CASTPGGDIQYF | TGTGCCAGCACGCCTGGGGGAGACATTCAGTACTTC | TRBV2 | 12 | few | NA | TRBJ2-4
CASSPRTEEAFF | TGTGCCAGCTCACCACGGACAGAAGAAGCTTTCTTT | TRBV18 | 12 | NA | NA | TRBJ1-1